Listed below are T cell receptor beta chains from one sample, sequenced in a study of cytomegalovirus exposure and HLA in healthy donors. Some clones are missing from TCRdb's copy, which holds only in-frame ones; the method was immunoSEQ multiplex PCR. The sample has 94,000 or so clones; about two thirds are singletons. The sequenced sample was PBMCs. The receptors derive from a man aged 60 to 75 in good health and CMV-seronegative. Each CDR3 is given with its conserved first and last residue. D genes are given only for firm matches. Only some rows state a clone size, as once, few, many or a class for expanded clones.

>NA|TRBV20-1|NA|TRBJ2-1
CSARAPREQFF
TGCAGTGCTAGAGCCCCGCGGGAGCAGTTCTTC
>TRBD1|TRBV2|NA|TRBJ2-7
CASPRTPRTGGVGSYEQYF
TGTGCCAGCCCACGTACTCCCCGGACAGGGGGCGTTGGCTCCTACGAGCAGTACTTC
>TRBD1|TRBV29-1|NA|TRBJ2-5
CSVERGTGQETQYF
TGCAGCGTTGAAAGGGGGACAGGTCAAGAGACCCAGTACTTC
>TRBD1|TRBV9|few|TRBJ2-7
CASSVGTGTEQYF
TGTGCCAGCAGCGTAGGGACAGGGACCGAGCAGTACTTC
>NA|TRBV19|NA|TRBJ1-5
CASSIVAGAPQPQHF
TGTGCCAGTAGTATAGTGGCAGGGGCTCCTCAGCCCCAGCATTTT
>NA|TRBV28|NA|TRBJ2-1
CASSKTPSSYNEQFF
TGTGCCAGCAGCAAGACTCCGAGCTCCTACAATGAGCAGTTCTTC
>TRBD1|TRBV6-1|NA|TRBJ1-4
CASRDRGQGNEKLFF
TGTGCCAGCAGGGACAGGGGACAGGGGAATGAAAAACTGTTTTTT
>NA|TRBV10-3|once|TRBJ1-5
CAISEGFSGQPQHF
TGTGCCATCAGTGAGGGTTTTAGCGGCCAGCCCCAGCATTTT
>NA|TRBV5-1|NA|TRBJ2-1
CASSLAGGEQFF
TGCGCCAGCAGCTTGGCGGGTGGTGAGCAGTTCTTC
>NA|TRBV29-1|few|TRBJ2-7
CSVSGEAYEQYF
TGCAGCGTATCCGGGGAGGCCTACGAGCAGTACTTC
>TRBD2|TRBV29-1|NA|TRBJ2-1
CSVGWGGEQFF
TGCAGCGTTGGGTGGGGGGGTGAGCAGTTCTTC
>NA|TRBV4-2|few|TRBJ1-5
CASSHEGVNQPQHF
TGTGCCAGCAGCCACGAGGGGGTGAATCAGCCCCAGCATTTT
>NA|TRBV11-2|NA|TRBJ1-1
CASRGWGRDMNTEAFF
TGTGCCAGCAGAGGGTGGGGGCGCGACATGAACACTGAAGCTTTCTTT
>NA|TRBV30|NA|TRBJ1-4
CAWSGGRYEKLFF
TGTGCCTGGAGCGGGGGGCGTTATGAAAAACTGTTTTTT
>TRBD1|TRBV5-4|NA|TRBJ1-1
CASSLAGTGGREAFF
TGTGCCAGCAGCTTGGCGGGGACAGGGGGCAGAGAAGCTTTCTTT
>NA|TRBV30|NA|TRBJ1-2
CAWSVKGQWYGYTF
TGTGCCTGGAGTGTGAAGGGGCAATGGTATGGCTACACCTTC
>NA|TRBV5-1|NA|TRBJ1-4
CASRGVGGEKLFF
TGCGCCAGCAGGGGAGTAGGAGGAGAAAAACTGTTTTTT
>NA|TRBV5-1|NA|TRBJ2-5
CASSLAKAGDGTQYF
TGCGCCAGCAGCTTGGCCAAGGCAGGGGACGGGACCCAGTACTTC
>TRBD1|TRBV7-9|NA|TRBJ2-2
CASSLTGAGELFF
TGTGCCAGCAGTCTTACAGGGGCCGGGGAGCTGTTTTTT
>NA|TRBV25-1|NA|TRBJ2-7
CASSDGGGLATYEQYF
TGTGCCAGCAGTGACGGAGGGGGCCTGGCAACCTACGAGCAGTACTTC
>NA|TRBV7-2|NA|TRBJ2-5
CASSVKAGQETQYF
TGTGCCAGCAGCGTAAAAGCGGGTCAAGAGACCCAGTACTTC
>TRBD2|TRBV29-1|NA|TRBJ2-1
CSVTAGGAYNEQFF
TGCAGCGTCACGGCCGGGGGGGCCTACAATGAGCAGTTCTTC
>TRBD2|TRBV6-4|NA|TRBJ2-5
CAGRLAGNQETQYF
TGTGCCGGGCGACTAGCGGGGAACCAAGAGACCCAGTACTTC
>NA|TRBV27|few|TRBJ2-3
CASRSHPSDNTDTQYF
TGTGCCAGCAGATCCCACCCTAGCGATAACACAGATACGCAGTATTTT
>NA|TRBV14|NA|TRBJ2-3
CASSQGRASDTQYF
TGTGCCAGCAGCCAAGGCAGGGCTTCAGATACGCAGTATTTT
>NA|TRBV6-6|NA|TRBJ1-1
CASSYGRKGTEAFF
TGTGCCAGCAGTTACGGGCGGAAGGGGACTGAAGCTTTCTTT
>NA|TRBV6-4|few|TRBJ2-2
CASSEFPGTGELFF
TGTGCCAGCAGTGAATTCCCAGGCACCGGGGAGCTGTTTTTT
>NA|TRBV6-1|NA|TRBJ1-5
CASKGGQINQPQHF
TGTGCAAGCAAAGGGGGTCAGATAAATCAGCCCCAGCATTTT